The TCR beta chain under discussion was sequenced for a study of shared clonotypes between healthy human individuals (dated by TCRdb to the early 2020s). Turning to the overall study: The cohort included a few men and two women between 18 and 49 years of age. Between about 0.85 and 8.9 billion PBMCs per donor were obtained by leukapheresis. Different laboratories and diverse techniques were used to prepare libraries and sequence TCR repertoires, to increase sequencing depth and limit assay-specific biases. Per donor, three plates each were used for CD4 naive and CD4 memory, two for CD8 naive, and one for CD8 memory. To estimate repertoire size and how much clonotypes are shared between individuals, the study performed deep sequencing of blood TCR repertoires from about five healthy adults. The paper's findings and limits, for the study overall: Pairwise subsampling led to the expectation that sequencing depth would affect the degree of clonotype sharing among donors. Estimated clonotype richness was generally larger for naive than for memory subsets. Sampling was restricted to blood, and TCR repertoires in tissue are likely to differ from TCR repertoires in blood. When four donors were compared, the shared fraction of clonotypes was approximately 5% for naive CD4, 3% to 4% for naive CD8, 2% to 2.5% for memory CD4, and 0.35% to 0.4% for memory CD8. The small number of donors limited the genetic and exposure-history diversity represented. Even with the large sequencing depth, rarefaction of the sorted-subset datasets indicated that sequencing was incomplete. Compared with non-shared clonotypes, the clonotypes found in all four sorted-subset donors had higher generation probabilities.

On this clone itself: Its antigen has not been determined. It has no much larger one-base neighbor in the sample; base qualities were not kept.

Using the deep immunoSEQ assay, multiplex PCR amplified TCR CDR3 regions from genomic DNA. Extracted genomic DNA from each cell subset was distributed evenly across all wells of several immunoSEQ 96-well plates, and each plate was treated as a replicate. For sorted subsets, each replicate PCR was loaded with approximately 190 ng genomic DNA, equivalent to approximately 27,000 T cell genomes. The purified libraries were quantified using a Qubit 3.0 fluorometer, sized with a Bioanalyzer 2100, and then quantified again using the KAPA Library Quantification kit. Each immunoSEQ 96-well plate was sequenced on its own single-read 150-cycle Illumina NextSeq 550 flow cell. Concerning the study's data processing: Because the immunoSEQ output held only junctional sequences and lacked quality scores, the filtering could not match the filtering applied to full-length reads. To assign V/J genes and CDR3, sequences were annotated using PyIR, a Python wrapper for IgBLAST v1.9, with IMGT germline references. Any read was removed if the V/J assignment was weak (E-value above 1e-6), the CDR3 was missing, or the read contained stop codons, out-of-frame junctions, or ambiguous translated residues. V3J clonotypes were defined as sequences sharing an identical inferred V gene, J gene, and CDR3 amino acid sequence. The percentage overlap between two repertoires was calculated by dividing the number of shared unique clonotypes by the size of the smaller repertoire. Richness of each repertoire was evaluated using RTK rarefaction, the Chao1 estimator, and Recon v2.1 estimates of unobserved clonotypes. OLGA was used to compute generation probabilities for all TCRbeta clonotypes that the gDNA method yielded from a handful of donors. Drawn from immuneACCESS, this table holds only the in-frame rearrangements with V and J called that TCRdb kept. Clones are partly lost; checked studies trace under half to an unresolved V gene and leave the rest unexplained. V, J and clone size derive from that table, while D and trimming were established from the DNA sequence. Within this sample are about 2 million clones, with about 95% of them counted one time only. The top ten clonotypes cover more than 0.95% of the sample.

Per the germline V gene, SGHDT is the CDR1 and YYEEEE is the CDR2. V is cut by 5 bases and J by 4 bases, and the space between the germline ends is 12 bases. Including cysteine and phenylalanine, the CDR3 has 13 amino acids. Kept here is only the CDR3 DNA, which spans 39 bases and is read in frame from base 1. CD8 naive samples consisted of CD45RO-negative cells that were positively selected for CCR7, yielding a CD45RA+CCR7+ population without TemRA cells. Donors were healthy HIV-negative adults with no recently reported acute infections or vaccinations. All donors were Caucasian adults living in Nashville, Tennessee, USA. After blood collection by leukapheresis, PBMCs were isolated using Ficoll-Histopaque density gradient centrifugation and then cryopreserved in the vapor phase of liquid nitrogen. Analytical flow cytometry was used to check the purity and quantity of every magnetically sorted T cell population. Genomic DNA was isolated from every sorted fraction and measured by UV absorbance on a Nanodrop 2000c.

The V gene is TRBV5-6 and the J gene is TRBJ1-2; a tentative D call is TRBD1 (5 bases match). The origin of this receptor is a man aged 18 to 29 in good health. Source material: naive CD8+ T cells sorted from blood. The intended sense of this specimen's cell subset or site label: CD45RA+CCR7+. The DNA sequence is TGTGCCAGCAGACCCGGGGCTAGCTATGGCTACACCTTC. Translated, it reads CASRPGASYGYTF.